These T cell receptor beta chains were read from a single sample in a study of human T cells and chemical hapten exposure. Using its own MiXCR run on the RACE reads, TCRdb lists one record per CDR3 protein. The sample yields 210,000 or so distinct CDR3 sequences, under 30% seen once. The sequencing used whole blood, collected in connection with sensitization to the hapten diphenylcyclopropenone (DPC). These receptors were obtained from a woman in her thirties or forties with alopecia areata. Some clones in this sample may be carry-over from other donors' samples. Each CDR3 is given with its conserved first and last residue. D genes are given only for firm matches. Clone size is shown for a subset of rows, as once, few, many or a class of expanded clone.

>.|TRBJ1-1|.|TRBV12-3/TRBV12-4
TGTGCCAGCAGTTTATCGGGAGGGGGGAACACTGAAGCTTTCTTT
CASSLSGGGNTEAFF
>TRBD2|TRBJ2-1|many|TRBV29-1
TGCAGCGCCCGTGGACTAGCGGGCGGTGAGCAGTTCTTC
CSARGLAGGEQFF
>TRBD1|TRBJ2-7|.|TRBV28
TGTGCCAGCGTCCAGGGGGCCCCCTCCTACGAGCAGTACTTC
CASVQGAPSYEQYF
>.|TRBJ2-7|few|TRBV20-1
TGCAGTGCTACAAGGATCGAGCAGTACTTC
CSATRIEQYF
>TRBD1|TRBJ1-1|few|TRBV5-1
TGCGCCAGCAGCTCCGGGACAGGGGTCACTGAAGCTTTCTTT
CASSSGTGVTEAFF
>TRBD2|TRBJ2-7|few|TRBV27
TGTGCCAGCAGTCCGCTACCCGGGACTAGCGGGAGCCCCGAGCAGTACTTC
CASSPLPGTSGSPEQYF
>.|TRBJ1-2|many|TRBV4-1
TGCGCCAGCAGCCACCGGGTGGACGCCCCCTATGGCGGCTACACCTTC
CASSHRVDAPYGGYTF
>.|TRBJ1-4|.|TRBV10-3
TGTGCCATCAGCCGAGAGGGTAATGAAAAACTGTTTTTT
CAISREGNEKLFF
>.|TRBJ2-5|.|TRBV29-1
TGCAGCCTTACAGGGTTTCAAGAGACCCAGTACTTC
CSLTGFQETQYF
>.|TRBJ2-2|few|TRBV4-3
TGCGCCAGCAGCCCCTACGAGAGTGGATACACCGGGGAGCTGTTTTTT
CASSPYESGYTGELFF
>.|TRBJ2-3|.|TRBV5-4
TGTGCCAGCAGCCCTACTACCCGGGACGCAGATACGCAGTATTTT
CASSPTTRDADTQYF
>TRBD2|TRBJ2-7|.|TRBV28
TGTGCCAGCAGTTTTAGTAGCGGGAGTTCCCACTACGAGCAGTACTTC
CASSFSSGSSHYEQYF
>TRBD2|TRBJ2-7|few|TRBV9
TGTGCCAGCAGCGTAGGGGCCAAACCCGGGACTACCAAAACCTACGAGCAGTACTTC
CASSVGAKPGTTKTYEQYF
>.|TRBJ2-2|.|TRBV7-9
TGTGCCAGCAGCTTGGAGGACGGGGAGCTGTTTTTT
CASSLEDGELFF
>.|TRBJ2-7|.|TRBV24-1
TGTGCCACCAGTCACGAGCAGTACTTC
CATSHEQYF
>TRBD2|TRBJ2-5|.|TRBV5-1
TGCGCCAGCAGCCCCTTAGCGGGGTACCTGCAAGAGACCCAGTACTTC
CASSPLAGYLQETQYF
>TRBD2|TRBJ2-3|.|TRBV28
TGTGCCAGCAGCTCCGGGACTAGCGTAAACACAGATACGCAGTATTTT
CASSSGTSVNTDTQYF
>TRBD1|TRBJ1-1|few|TRBV6-5
TGTGCCAGCAGTAACACAGGGGGCAGGGACACTGAAGCTTTCTTT
CASSNTGGRDTEAFF
>.|TRBJ1-4|.|TRBV5-1
TGCGCCAGCAGCTGGTCAGTGGGCACTAATGAAAAACTGTTTTTT
CASSWSVGTNEKLFF
>.|TRBJ1-4|.|TRBV28
TGTGCCAGCACCTTACAGGGAAGAGTAGAAAAACTGTTTTTT
CASTLQGRVEKLFF
>.|TRBJ2-5|.|TRBV7-9
TGTGCCAGCAGCTTAGGCCGCAGGGTATTACGGCAAGAGACCCAGTACTTC
CASSLGRRVLRQETQYF
>TRBD1|TRBJ1-5|.|TRBV20-1
TGCAGTGCCGAGGGACAGCCAAATCAGCCCCTGCATTTT
CSAEGQPNQPLHF
>.|TRBJ1-6|.|TRBV27
TGTGCCAGCAGTTTAGGCCCGTACGGGGACTATTCACCCCTCCACTTT
CASSLGPYGDYSPLHF
>TRBD2|TRBJ2-1|few|TRBV29-1
TGCAGCTTCGCGGGCGGTCCGGGACTAGGAATAAATGAGCAGTTCTTC
CSFAGGPGLGINEQFF
>.|TRBJ2-1|.|TRBV6-4
TGTGCCAGCAGTGGCAGTGGAGACAATGAGCAGTTCTTC
CASSGSGDNEQFF
>TRBD1|TRBJ1-5|few|TRBV4-3
TGCGCCAGCAGCCAAGATCAACAGGGGAATCAGCCCCAGCATTTT
CASSQDQQGNQPQHF
>TRBD1|TRBJ2-6|.|TRBV7-2
TGTGCCAGCAGCCCGGTGACAGGGGCTGGGGCCAACGTCCTGACTTTC
CASSPVTGAGANVLTF
>TRBD2|TRBJ2-5|.|TRBV20-1
TGCAGTGCTTGGGGGGGTCAAGAGACCCAGTACTTC
CSAWGGQETQYF
>.|TRBJ2-2|.|TRBV7-2
TGTGCCAGCAGCTTAGATGGGGAAGGCGGTCGCCCGCTGTTTTTT
CASSLDGEGGRPLFF
>TRBD2|TRBJ2-7|.|TRBV12-3/TRBV12-4
TGTGCCAGCAGTTTCTCAGGGAGGGGCGAGCAGTACTTC
CASSFSGRGEQYF
>TRBD1|TRBJ2-7|.|TRBV6-2/TRBV6-3
TGTGCCAGCAGTTACCTGGACAGGACACGCGAGCAGTACTTC
CASSYLDRTREQYF
>TRBD1|TRBJ1-2|.|TRBV9
TGTGCCAGCAGCCCGGTCGGGACAGGGAACTATGGCTACACCTTC
CASSPVGTGNYGYTF
>.|TRBJ2-7|.|TRBV7-8
TGTGCCAGCAGCTCTAGGACGGCGACCTACGAGCAGTACTTC
CASSSRTATYEQYF
>.|TRBJ1-5|.|TRBV20-1
TGCAGTGCTAGGCAGGGCGGATTTATCCAGCCCCAGCATTTT
CSARQGGFIQPQHF
>.|TRBJ1-3|.|TRBV18
TGTGCCAGCTCACCAGGGACACTAAACTCTGGAAACACCATATATTTT
CASSPGTLNSGNTIYF
>TRBD1|TRBJ2-5|.|TRBV5-1
TGCGCCAGCGGCTCAGGGGGCCGGAGAGAGACCCAGTACTTC
CASGSGGRRETQYF
>.|TRBJ1-3|.|TRBV25-1
TGTGCCAGCAGTGAATACGGGAACACCATATATTTT
CASSEYGNTIYF
>TRBD2|TRBJ2-1|few|TRBV6-5
TGTGCCAGCAGTTGGACTAGCGCCTACAATGAGCAGTTCTTC
CASSWTSAYNEQFF
>.|TRBJ2-5|few|TRBV20-1
TGCAGTGCTGGTTCTCCAGCGTCCCAAGAGACCCAGTACTTC
CSAGSPASQETQYF
>.|TRBJ2-3|few|TRBV20-1
TGCAGTGCATACGGGAGCGTCCTTACAGATACGCAGTATTTT
CSAYGSVLTDTQYF
>.|TRBJ2-7|.|TRBV4-1
TGCGCCAGCAGCCAAGTAAACAGCGGGTCCCCGTACTTC
CASSQVNSGSPYF
>TRBD1|TRBJ1-1|.|TRBV18
TGTGCCAGCTCACCACGGCACAGGGGACGGACTGAAGCTTTCTTT
CASSPRHRGRTEAFF
>.|TRBJ1-1|.|TRBV29-1
TGCAGCGTTGTACCACAGAGAGTAACTGAAGCTTTCTTT
CSVVPQRVTEAFF
>.|TRBJ2-7|many|TRBV5-1
TGCGCCAGCAGCTTGGAAGCGGGTCCCTACGAGCAGTACTTC
CASSLEAGPYEQYF
>.|TRBJ2-5|.|TRBV29-1
TGCAGCCCGCCGAAGGACAAGTACCAAGAGACCCAGTACTTC
CSPPKDKYQETQYF
>.|TRBJ1-1|once|TRBV12-3/TRBV12-4
TGTGCCAGCAGCCAAGCGGGGATTAGGAACACTGAAGCTTTCTTT
CASSQAGIRNTEAFF
>.|TRBJ2-5|.|TRBV29-1
TGCAGCGTTGTGAAAGGGGTCGCTGAGACCCAGTACTTC
CSVVKGVAETQYF
>.|TRBJ2-7|.|TRBV10-3
TGTGCCATCAGTGAGTCTGACGGAACCTACGAGCAGTACTTC
CAISESDGTYEQYF
>TRBD2|TRBJ2-1|many|TRBV27
TGTGCCAGCAGTTTTGGGGGGGAGGGGACTAGCAGACACAATGAGCAGTTCTTC
CASSFGGEGTSRHNEQFF
>TRBD1|TRBJ2-7|few|TRBV5-1
TGCGCCAGCAGCTTGAATTCGGGGACAGCCTACGAGCAGTACTTC
CASSLNSGTAYEQYF
>TRBD1|TRBJ2-2|once|TRBV20-1
TGCAGTGCTTCAGGGGGAACTAGCACCGGGGAGCTGTTTTTT
CSASGGTSTGELFF
>.|TRBJ2-5|few|TRBV2
TGTGCCAGCAGTGAGACAGAGTACAGCCAAGAGACCCAGTACTTC
CASSETEYSQETQYF
>.|TRBJ2-3|.|TRBV20-1
TGCAGTGCTAGGCTCCGGGTCACAGATACGCAGTATTTT
CSARLRVTDTQYF
>TRBD2|TRBJ2-3|.|TRBV7-3
TGTGCCAGCAGCTTCACGGGGGGGAGCGCAGATACGCAGTATTTT
CASSFTGGSADTQYF
>TRBD1|TRBJ2-3|.|TRBV28
TGTGCCAGCAGCCCGACAGGGGTCGCAGATACGCAGTATTTT
CASSPTGVADTQYF